The present entry profiles one TCR beta chain with its context. Its antigen is not known. The repertoire was sequenced with immunoSEQ multiplex PCR; TCRdb's copy has only in-frame clones and lacks some. The sample yields tens of thousands of clones, about 97% seen once. This sample was included in a study of cytomegalovirus exposure and HLA in healthy donors. Across the whole study: A subsequent analysis reported that the 95 to 150 validation repertoires were produced on the same platform that had also been used for the roughly 700 first-cohort repertoires.

Notes on the study in general: In the 100 to 150 validation repertoires, 85% to 95% of cluster scores exceeded 0, per a later analysis. In vitro experiments confirmed that a few CMV-associated chains were specific for CMV antigens.

Sequencing was done on a sample of PBMCs. The source of this sequence is a woman younger than 35 in good health and CMV-seropositive.

The CDR3 sequence is CSAGGAAGVGTEAFF. CDR3 nucleotides: TGCAGCGCCGGAGGAGCGGCAGGGGTTGGCACTGAAGCTTTCTTT. V is TRBV29-1 and J is TRBJ1-1, with D perhaps TRBD1 (6 bases). Germline V CDR1 and CDR2: SQVTM, ANQGSEA. There are 15 residues in the CDR3. The germline V and J ends were trimmed by 7 bases and 4 bases, with 22 bases remaining between them.